The source of this T cell receptor beta chain is a study of CD8+ T cells in alopecia areata. It was cDNA, reverse transcribed from extracted RNA, that served as the sequencing template. Only in-frame clones appear in the TCRdb table, and some are missing; sequencing was by immunoSEQ multiplex PCR. The repertoire holds about 90,000 clones, with 44% as singletons. There are a few counts of this clone. The V gene lost 1 base and the J gene lost 2 bases, with 17 bases spanning the gap. Germline V gene data show CDR1 as SGHAT and CDR2 as FQNNGV. The CDR3 has 17 amino acids. As to treatment: oral pan-JAK inhibitor, 5-10 mg twice daily.

The sample was CD8+ T cells sorted from blood, taken at week 24, from a patient treated with tofacitinib. This sequence originates from a human donor with alopecia areata. V and J are TRBV11-2 and TRBJ1-2, with a possible D match to TRBD1 (6 bases). The CDR3: CASSLGITGHQNYGYTF. The CDR3 DNA reads TGTGCCAGCAGCTTAGGCATTACGGGACACCAGAACTATGGCTACACCTTC.